This is a list of T cell receptor beta chains from one sample in a study of CD8 T cells in ankylosing spondylitis. TCRdb re-called the 5' RACE reads with MiXCR, one entry per CDR3 protein. The sample carries 250,000 to 350,000 distinct CDR3 sequences, less than 25% recorded once. What was sequenced was blood, either unsorted or a sorted T cell fraction (not recorded which). The receptors come from a female donor with ankylosing spondylitis or in good health (not recorded which). The CDR3 runs from the conserved cysteine through the conserved F or W. D genes are given only for firm matches. Rows may omit the clone size; those that give it use once, few, many or a size class.

J | V | size | D | DNA | CDR3
TRBJ2-7 | TRBV7-9 | many | NA | TGTGCCAGCAGCTTCGGGGCCTACGAGCAGTACTTC | CASSFGAYEQYF
TRBJ2-5 | TRBV5-1 | NA | TRBD2 | TGCGCCAGCAGCTTGGCGGTTAGCGGGAGGCAAGAGACCCAGTACTTC | CASSLAVSGRQETQYF
TRBJ2-5 | TRBV7-2 | NA | NA | TGTGCCAGCAGCCGGGGGCGGGCCCAAGAGACCCAGTACTTC | CASSRGRAQETQYF
TRBJ2-1 | TRBV5-1 | NA | TRBD2 | TGCGCCAGCAGTCAGAGGGCTAGCGGGGCCCTCAATGAGCAGTTCTTC | CASSQRASGALNEQFF
TRBJ2-1 | TRBV25-1 | many | TRBD2 | TGTGCCAGCAGTGACCGACTAGCGGGAGTTAGTGAGCAGTTCTTC | CASSDRLAGVSEQFF
TRBJ2-7 | TRBV29-1 | NA | TRBD1 | TGCAGCGTTCAAACAGGGGTGGGCGAGCAGTACTTC | CSVQTGVGEQYF
TRBJ2-1 | TRBV12-3/TRBV12-4 | NA | TRBD2 | TGTGCCAGCAGTTTAAGTGCGGGAGGGACAGTGGATGAGCAGTTCTTC | CASSLSAGGTVDEQFF
TRBJ2-7 | TRBV18 | NA | NA | TGTGCCAGCTCACCAACGCTAGCGCCTAGCTCCTACGAGCAGTACTTC | CASSPTLAPSSYEQYF
TRBJ2-3 | TRBV20-1 | NA | TRBD2 | TGCAGTGCTGGCGGACTAGCGTACTCTAGCACAGATACGCAGTATTTT | CSAGGLAYSSTDTQYF
TRBJ1-5 | TRBV12-3/TRBV12-4 | few | NA | TGTGCCAGCAGTTTAGGACAGGATCAGCCCCAGCATTTT | CASSLGQDQPQHF
TRBJ2-5 | TRBV24-1 | few | NA | TGTGCCACCAGTGGGGGGGTCAGGTTGTTGGGAACCCAGTACTTC | CATSGGVRLLGTQYF
TRBJ1-2 | TRBV10-3 | few | NA | TGTGCCATCAGTGAAGGCGGCTATGGCTACACCTTC | CAISEGGYGYTF
TRBJ2-3 | TRBV20-1 | few | TRBD1 | TGCAGTGTCTGGACAGGGGGAGTTGTGCAGTATTTT | CSVWTGGVVQYF
TRBJ2-2 | TRBV20-1 | few | NA | TGCAGTGCTGGCATTAGGACACACACCGGGGAGCTGTTTTTT | CSAGIRTHTGELFF
TRBJ2-2 | TRBV5-1 | NA | NA | TGCGCCAGCAGCACCGACAGGATTTTAAACACCGGGGAGCTGTTTTTT | CASSTDRILNTGELFF
TRBJ2-1 | TRBV7-2 | few | TRBD1 | TGTGCCAGCAGCCAACGTACAGGGGGCGAGCTAATCGATGAGCAGTTCTTC | CASSQRTGGELIDEQFF
TRBJ2-5 | TRBV5-6 | few | TRBD2 | TGTGCCAGCAGTTTACTGGGGACTAGCTTCCAAGAGACCCAGTACTTC | CASSLLGTSFQETQYF
TRBJ2-3 | TRBV20-1 | NA | TRBD2 | TGCAGTGCTAGTTGGCTAGCGGGGACCACAGATACGCAGTATTTT | CSASWLAGTTDTQYF
TRBJ2-5 | TRBV2 | NA | NA | TGTGCCAGCAGAAATAGGCTTTGTTCTTTC | CASRNRLCSF
TRBJ2-1 | TRBV2 | once | NA | TGTGCCAGCAGTGTAGTCGGAAAGCAGTTCTTC | CASSVVGKQFF
TRBJ2-3 | TRBV20-1 | few | TRBD2 | TGCAGTGCCCGGACTAGCGGGGCAGCTAGCACAGATACGCAGTATTTT | CSARTSGAASTDTQYF
TRBJ1-6 | TRBV18 | NA | NA | TGTGCCAGCTCACCTTCCTCACCGGGAGCTAATTCACCCCTCCACTTT | CASSPSSPGANSPLHF
TRBJ2-1 | TRBV15 | few | NA | TGTGCCACCAGCAGAGATCTGAGGAATGAGCAGTTCTTC | CATSRDLRNEQFF
TRBJ1-5 | TRBV7-2 | NA | NA | TGTGCCAGCAGCCCCGAGGGGGGTAATCAGCCCCAGCATTTT | CASSPEGGNQPQHF
TRBJ2-7 | TRBV20-1 | few | TRBD2 | TGCAGGCCAGGAAGACTAGCCGATAACTACGAGCAGTACTTC | CRPGRLADNYEQYF
TRBJ2-7 | TRBV27 | many | TRBD2 | TGTGCCAGCAGTTATGACCTGGGGGGGTACGAGCAGTACTTC | CASSYDLGGYEQYF
TRBJ1-1 | TRBV20-1 | few | NA | TGCAGTGCTAGGAAGATGAACACTGAAGCTTTCTTT | CSARKMNTEAFF
TRBJ1-5 | TRBV12-3/TRBV12-4 | few | NA | TGTGCCAGCAGTTGGGGACGGCTCAATCAGCCCCAGCATTTT | CASSWGRLNQPQHF
TRBJ2-7 | TRBV11-2 | NA | NA | TGTGCCAGCAGCTTAGATCGGACAACCTACGAGCAGTACTTC | CASSLDRTTYEQYF
TRBJ2-2 | TRBV11-2 | NA | NA | TGTGCCAGCAGCTTAGGCAGATTCGGGGAGCTGTTTTTT | CASSLGRFGELFF
TRBJ2-1 | TRBV20-1 | few | TRBD1 | TGCAGTGCTAACTCGGACAGGGGGCAGGACAATGAGCAGTTCTTC | CSANSDRGQDNEQFF
TRBJ2-5 | TRBV6-1 | NA | TRBD2 | TGTGCCAGCAGTCCGAACGGACTAGCAGGGGAGACCCAGTACTTC | CASSPNGLAGETQYF
TRBJ2-3 | TRBV5-1 | few | NA | TGCGCCAGCAGCTTGGAACAGGCCGACACAGATACGCAGTATTTT | CASSLEQADTDTQYF
TRBJ1-4 | TRBV5-1 | few | NA | TGCGCCAGCACCAGAGACGGAGCAACTAATGAAAAACTGTTTTTT | CASTRDGATNEKLFF
TRBJ2-3 | TRBV20-1 | many | NA | TGCAGCCACCGGGACGCTAGCACAGATACGCAGTATTTT | CSHRDASTDTQYF
TRBJ2-7 | TRBV7-2 | NA | NA | TGTGCCAGCAGCTTAGACCACCGGGTGTACGAGCAGTACTTC | CASSLDHRVYEQYF
TRBJ1-1 | TRBV29-1 | few | TRBD1 | TGCAGCGCGCTCCGGGACAGGGGGCGCGTGACTGAAGCTTTCTTT | CSALRDRGRVTEAFF
TRBJ2-1 | TRBV12-3/TRBV12-4 | few | NA | TGTGCCAGCACACCGGGCCTTTGGCTCAATGAGCAGTTCTTC | CASTPGLWLNEQFF
TRBJ2-5 | TRBV9 | few | NA | TGTGCCAGCAGCCCCGCACTAGGAGTTGCGACCCAGTACTTC | CASSPALGVATQYF
TRBJ2-5 | TRBV5-4 | many | TRBD2 | TGTGCCAGCAGCCTGGAGTTTAGGGGAGGGAAGGAGACCCAGTACTTC | CASSLEFRGGKETQYF
TRBJ1-1 | TRBV5-6 | many | NA | TGTGCCAGCACCCCGACAGTGGGAAACACTGAAGCTTTCTTT | CASTPTVGNTEAFF
TRBJ2-1 | TRBV7-9 | many | NA | TGTGCCAGCAGCTTAGATCTAGCCGACAATGAGCAGTTCTTC | CASSLDLADNEQFF
TRBJ2-1 | TRBV12-3/TRBV12-4 | few | NA | TGTGCCAGCAGTTTAGTTTTCGGCAATGAGCAGTTCTTC | CASSLVFGNEQFF
TRBJ1-5 | TRBV4-3 | few | TRBD1 | TGCGCCAGCAGCCAAGAATTCGGGACAGGCAATCAGCCCCAGCATTTT | CASSQEFGTGNQPQHF
TRBJ2-2 | TRBV5-1 | NA | NA | TGCGCCAGCAGCTTAGACCTAAGAACCGGGGAGCTGTTTTTT | CASSLDLRTGELFF
TRBJ2-3 | TRBV3-1 | NA | NA | TGTGCCAGCAGCCTGGACGGTCTTTCCACAGATACGCAGTATTTT | CASSLDGLSTDTQYF
TRBJ2-5 | TRBV13 | NA | TRBD1 | TGTGCCAGCAGGAAACAGGGGGGACAAGAGACCCAGTACTTC | CASRKQGGQETQYF
TRBJ2-7 | TRBV6-1 | NA | TRBD2 | TGTGCCAGCAGTAGGCGGGAGATCTACGAGCAGTACTTC | CASSRREIYEQYF
TRBJ2-1 | TRBV20-1 | many | TRBD2 | TGCAGTGTTAGCGGGAGTAGTGATGAGCAGTTCTTC | CSVSGSSDEQFF